The 27 T cell receptor beta chains given below trace back to one sample, sequenced in a study of T-cell reconstitution after alpha-beta-depleted transplantation in children. TCRbeta library preparation incorporated unique molecular identifiers. TCRdb passed the PCR reads through MiXCR, listing each CDR3 protein once. The sample has about 900,000 distinct CDR3 sequences; about 26% are singletons. This sample comprised PBMCs, mostly from graft donor cells, obtained 360 days after TCRalphabeta/CD19-depleted stem cell transplant. These receptors were taken from a boy in the first two years of life who had a stem cell transplant for SCID, so the T cells may come from the graft donor.

A single count supports this clonotype. V and J are TRBV12-5 and TRBJ2-1, with 11 bases identical to TRBD2. The CDR3 is made up of 14 amino acids. CDR1 and CDR2 (germline): LGHNT, FRNRAP. V trimming: 7 bases; J trimming: 8 bases; junction bases outside the gene matches: 7. The CDR3 region is CASAFSGGAYEQFF. DNA of the CDR3: TGTGCTAGTGCCTTTAGCGGGGGGGCCTATGAGCAGTTCTTC.

This clonotype was found many times. The V call is TRBV3-1, the J call TRBJ2-7; D assignment may be TRBD1 or TRBD2 (5 bases each). The CDR3 is 13 residues long. Trimming took 1 base from V and 3 from J, leaving 7 bases between them. CDR1 is LGHDT and CDR2 is YNNKEL in the germline V gene (reference sequence). CDR3 DNA sequence: TGTGCCAGCAGCCAAGCAGGGAGCTACGAGCAGTACTTC. Translated: CASSQAGSYEQYF.

This sequence joins TRBV30 and TRBJ2-2, with 9 bases aligning to TRBD1. V gave up 4 bases and J gave up 7 bases; unmatched junction bases: 4. The length of the CDR3 is 13 residues. The germline V gene has CDR1 GTSNPN and CDR2 SVGIG (reference sequence). This CDR3 reads CAWKQGAIGELFF. In nucleotides, the CDR3 is TGTGCCTGGAAACAGGGGGCGATCGGGGAGCTGTTTTTT.

The J gene is TRBJ2-1, the V gene TRBV5-1; 10 nucleotides line up with TRBD2. In germline, CDR1 is SGHRS, CDR2 YFSETQ. The CDR3 covers 15 residues. The V segment lost 5 bases and the J segment 5 bases; nucleotides outside the gene matches: 7. The CDR3 bases are TGCGCCAGCAGTTTAACTAGCGGGGTAGACAATGAGCAGTTCTTC. Amino acid sequence: CASSLTSGVDNEQFF.

In its sample, this clonotype was seen a few times. The chain links TRBV5-6 to TRBJ1-1; D is unclear. The CDR3 has 14 amino acids. With 3 bases removed from V and 1 base from J, the gap between germline ends came to 10 bases. Per germline, CDR1 SGHDT and CDR2 YYEEEE. This CDR3 is CASSSWLGNTEAFF. The CDR3, as DNA: TGTGCCAGCAGCTCCTGGTTGGGGAACACTGAAGCTTTCTTT.

This clonotype was seen more than once but under ten times. The V gene is TRBV7-2, the J gene TRBJ2-2, with D tentatively TRBD1 (5 bases). This CDR3 spans 16 amino acids. Per germline, CDR1 SGHTA and CDR2 FQGNSA. The V end lost 0 bases, the J end lost 2 bases, and 10 bases lay between the germline ends. CDR3 coding DNA: TGTGCCAGCAGCTTAGCCAGGGCAGGTAACACCGGGGAGCTGTTTTTT. Its translation: CASSLARAGNTGELFF.

The J gene is TRBJ1-1, the V gene TRBV7-2, with D possibly being TRBD1 (6 bases). The germline CDR1 and CDR2 sequences are SGHTA and FQGNSA. This CDR3 has 14 amino acids. With 5 bases removed from V and 6 bases from J, the gap between germline ends came to 16 bases. CDR3 region: CASSPRDTRAEAFF. CDR3 bases: TGTGCCAGCAGCCCGAGGGACACAAGAGCTGAAGCTTTCTTT.

In this sample, this clonotype turned up a few times. This sequence joins TRBV28 and TRBJ2-1; D gene uncertain. Trimming took off 5 bases at V and 9 bases at J, with 11 bases between the two ends. The CDR3 loop spans 12 amino acids. The germline gives CDR1 MDHEN, CDR2 SYDVKM. The CDR3 DNA reads as TGTGCCAGCAGTAGTTTAAGAGGTGAGCAGTTCTTC. Protein sequence: CASSSLRGEQFF.

The chain links TRBV6-4 to TRBJ2-1; 8 nucleotides line up with TRBD2. V gave up 5 bases and J gave up 0 bases; unmatched junction bases: 3. The CDR3 extends over 15 amino acids. Germline loops: CDR1 MRHNA, CDR2 SNTAGT. In nucleotides, the CDR3 is TGTGCCAGCAGTCCACTAGCGGTCTCCTACAATGAGCAGTTCTTC. Amino acid sequence: CASSPLAVSYNEQFF.

This clonotype has more than one count but fewer than ten. V and J are TRBV12-3 or TRBV12-4 and TRBJ2-7, with D tentatively TRBD1 (6 bases). V lost 6 bases, J lost 6 bases, and 9 bases lay in between. The CDR3 runs 11 residues. In DNA, the CDR3 is TGTGCCAGCAGACAGGGTTTCGAGCAGTACTTC. It codes for CASRQGFEQYF.

This clonotype was counted only a few times. V is TRBV13 and J is TRBJ1-1; TRBD1 agrees at 7 bases. With V trimmed by 0 bases and J by 5 bases, 9 bases remained unmatched. The CDR3 length is 16 residues. The V gene's germline CDR1 is PRHDT and CDR2 FYEKMQ (reference sequence). The CDR3 DNA reads as TGTGCCAGCAGCTTAGGGTGGGGACAGCCCATTACTGAAGCTTTCTTT. Protein product: CASSLGWGQPITEAFF.

This clonotype has more than one count but fewer than ten. The chain recombines TRBV28 with TRBJ2-5; the D call may be TRBD1 or TRBD2 (7 bases each). The length of the CDR3 is 13 residues. The V end lost 6 bases, the J end lost 5 bases, and 13 bases lay between the germline ends. Germline V gene lookup returns CDR1 MDHEN and CDR2 SYDVKM. The CDR3: CASRQGGIETQYF. Written as DNA, the CDR3 is TGTGCCAGCAGGCAGGGGGGGATCGAGACCCAGTACTTC.

The J gene is TRBJ2-2, the V gene TRBV7-3; D gene unclear. Per the germline V gene, CDR1 is SGHTA and CDR2 is FQGTGA. The CDR3 loop spans 15 amino acids. Trimming took off 3 bases at V and 0 bases at J, with 8 bases between the two ends. As DNA, the CDR3 is TGTGCCAGCAGCTTCGGGCGCACGAACACCGGGGAGCTGTTTTTT. Protein product: CASSFGRTNTGELFF. The full variable domain, with the rest looked up from reference TRBV7-3 and TRBJ2-2, is GAGVSQTPSNKVTEKGKYVELRCDPISGHTALYWYRQSLGQGPEFLIYFQGTGAADDSGLPNDRFFAVRPEGSVSTLKIQRTERGDSAVYLCASSFGRTNTGELFFGEGSRLTVL.

The chain has TRBV5-1 and TRBJ2-1; tentatively, D is TRBD2 (6 bases). The CDR3 spans 15 residues. Deletions cut 4 bases from V and 4 bases from J, with 15 bases between. Germline V lookup: CDR1 SGHRS, CDR2 YFSETQ. The CDR3 DNA is TGCGCCAGCAGCGGAGGATCTGGGGGGTACAATGAGCAGTTCTTC. It yields the protein CASSGGSGGYNEQFF.

This clonotype was recorded only once. The genes are TRBV5-1 and TRBJ1-1; no firm D call. This CDR3 spans 14 amino acids. Germline CDR1 reads SGHRS; CDR2 reads YFSETQ. V dropped 3 bases and J dropped 2 bases, with 11 bases sitting between them. CDR3 sequence: CASSSLGFNTEAFF. CDR3 bases: TGCGCCAGCAGCTCGCTCGGATTCAACACTGAAGCTTTCTTT.

This clonotype was recorded a few times. The CDR3 reads CASSQEWDRGTEAFF. The CDR3 bases are TGTGCCAGCAGCCAAGAATGGGACAGAGGGACTGAAGCTTTCTTT. The chain combines TRBV4-2 with TRBJ1-1; 7 bases match TRBD1. This CDR3 contains 15 residues. Unmatched junction bases numbered 6, after V lost 0 bases and J lost 5 bases. Germline V gives CDR1 LGHNA, CDR2 YNFKEQ.

V is TRBV5-8 and J is TRBJ2-7, with 10 bases matching TRBD1. CDR3 length: 17 residues. The V gene's germline CDR1 is SGHTS and CDR2 YDEGEE. The V gene end was trimmed by 0 bases and the J gene end by 3 bases; junction bases not matched to a gene: 9. The CDR3 region has the DNA TGTGCCAGCAGCTTGGATAGTTCGGGACAGGGGATCTACGAGCAGTACTTC. Residues: CASSLDSSGQGIYEQYF.

The chain has TRBV5-6 and TRBJ1-2; no firm D call. In germline, CDR1 is SGHDT, CDR2 YYEEEE. V lost 4 bases and J lost 0, with 16 bases in between. The CDR3 extends over 16 amino acids. Here the CDR3 reads CASSPLPTAANYGYTF. The CDR3 region has the DNA TGTGCCAGCAGCCCTCTTCCGACCGCAGCTAACTATGGCTACACCTTC.

The J gene is TRBJ2-1, the V gene TRBV10-3; either TRBD1 or TRBD2 may supply D (5 bases each). The CDR3 has 15 amino acids. Trimming cost V 0 bases and J 7 bases, with 13 bases left between them. CDR1 and CDR2 (germline): ENHRY, SYGVKD. CDR3 residues: CAISESGTSPNEQFF. CDR3 sequence (DNA): TGTGCCATCAGTGAGTCGGGGACGAGTCCAAATGAGCAGTTCTTC.

The table lists this clonotype with a few counts. The V gene is TRBV20-1, the J gene TRBJ2-5; 8 positions match TRBD2. The junction had 8 bases not matched to a gene; V was cut back by 4 bases and J by 4 bases. This CDR3 is built from 14 residues. Germline V gene lookup returns CDR1 DFQATT and CDR2 SNEGSKA (reference sequence). The DNA for the CDR3 is TGCAGTGCTACTGTAGCGGGGTTGGGAGAGACCCAGTACTTC. It specifies CSATVAGLGETQYF.

The chain has TRBV19 and TRBJ2-1; either TRBD1 or TRBD2 may supply D (5 bases each). Germline CDR1 reads LNHDA; CDR2 reads SQIVND (reference sequence). V was pared by 5 bases and J by 6 bases, with 20 bases between. CDR3 size: 16 residues. As DNA, the CDR3 is TGTGCCAGTAGTGGACTCGGGACCTTAAGGGTCAATGAGCAGTTCTTC. Translating it yields CASSGLGTLRVNEQFF.

This clonotype came up a few times. This chain joins TRBV20-1 and TRBJ2-5; TRBD2 aligns across 14 bases. The CDR3 totals 18 residues. Trimming at V came to 0 bases and at J to 5 bases, leaving 11 bases not matched to a gene. CDR1 and CDR2 from the germline V gene are DFQATT and SNEGSKA (reference sequence). The CDR3, as DNA: TGCAGTGCTAGAGATAGGGGACTAGCGGGGGAGGGCTTCGAGACCCAGTACTTC. Residues: CSARDRGLAGEGFETQYF.

This clonotype was counted a few times. This chain links TRBV28 with TRBJ2-6, with D unresolved. Trimming left V 5 bases short and J 4 bases short, with 9 bases between. Germline values: CDR1 MDHEN, CDR2 SYDVKM. The CDR3 is 14 amino acids. The chain's CDR3 is CASSQSPGANVLTF. CDR3 DNA: TGTGCCAGCAGTCAGAGTCCCGGGGCCAACGTCCTGACTTTC.

This clonotype was found a few times. This rearrangement joins TRBV21-1 to TRBJ2-6; TRBD2 reflects the table's D call only, with no check against the DNA. TRBV21-1 is termed a pseudogene. The CDR3 sequence is 19 residues long. The CDR3 reads CASSNSPETACSGANVLTF. The CDR3 region has the DNA TGTGCCAGCAGCAATAGTCCGGAGACGGCCTGCTCTGGGGCCAACGTCCTGACTTTC.

Only a few counts were recorded for this clonotype. The chain has TRBV7-2 and TRBJ2-5; the D is unclear. There are 14 residues in the CDR3. Per the germline V gene, CDR1 is SGHTA and CDR2 is FQGNSA. Trimming stripped 1 base from V and 3 bases from J, with 9 bases between. For the CDR3, the DNA is TGTGCCAGCAGCTTAGTCGGAGTTAAAGAGACCCAGTACTTC. Translation: CASSLVGVKETQYF. The variable domain in full, with the rest retrieved from reference TRBV7-2 and TRBJ2-5, is GAGVSQSPSNKVTEKGKDVELRCDPISGHTALYWYRQSLGQGLEFLIYFQGNSAPDKSGLPSDRFSAERTGGSVSTLTIQRTQQEDSAVYLCASSLVGVKETQYFGPGTRLLVL.

This clonotype showed up just a few times. The chain couples TRBV4-1 to TRBJ1-1; no clear D. CDR3 length: 15 residues. Trimming left V 1 base short and J 7 bases short, with 16 bases between. The V gene's germline CDR1 is MGHRA and CDR2 YSYEKL. The CDR3 nucleotides are TGCGCCAGCAGCCAAGTGCCGGGAGTCTCCGTTGAAGCTTTCTTT. It codes for CASSQVPGVSVEAFF.

This clonotype turned up a few times. This chain links TRBV29-1 with TRBJ2-5; 8 bases are a match to TRBD1. Germline V lookup: CDR1 SQVTM, CDR2 ANQGSEA. The V and J ends lost 5 bases and 4 bases, in that order; junction bases with no gene match: 9. The CDR3 contains 14 residues. CDR3 coding DNA: TGCAGCGTTTTTGATGGACAGGGAATAGAGACCCAGTACTTC. Its translation is CSVFDGQGIETQYF.